A selection of T cell receptor beta chains follows, all from one sample in a study of CD8 T cells in Susac syndrome. TCRdb called the immunoSEQ multiplex PCR reads again in MiXCR, with one record for every CDR3 protein. This table has about 140,000 distinct CDR3 sequences, approximately 95% appearing once. Sequencing input: CD8+ T cells from PBMCs. Receptors originate from a human donor with Susac syndrome. The CDR3 runs from the conserved cysteine through the conserved F or W. A D gene is named only where the DNA matches it firmly. Expanded clones are given a class, and other clones once, few, many or no size at all.

d_gene | abundance | j_gene | v_gene | len | CDR3aa | CDR3nt
NA | NA | TRBJ2-1 | TRBV7-9 | 11 | CASSSRGGQFF | TGTGCCAGCAGCTCCCGAGGGGGGCAGTTCTTC
TRBD2 | few | TRBJ2-3 | TRBV6-1 | 16 | CASSGTSGPSTDTQYF | TGTGCCAGTTCCGGGACTAGCGGGCCGAGCACAGATACGCAGTATTTT
NA | NA | TRBJ2-7 | TRBV28 | 16 | CASTVLLAEGSYEQYF | TGTGCCAGCACCGTGCTCCTCGCGGAGGGCTCCTACGAGCAGTACTTC
TRBD1 | once | TRBJ2-2 | TRBV24-1 | 16 | CATSDAGTVNTGELFF | TGTGCCACCAGTGATGCCGGGACAGTGAACACCGGGGAGCTGTTTTTT
NA | NA | TRBJ2-3 | TRBV7-9 | 15 | CASSPAPPFTDTQYF | TGTGCCAGCAGCCCTGCCCCCCCCTTCACAGATACGCAGTATTTT
NA | NA | TRBJ2-1 | TRBV7-6 | 13 | CASSFEGMGEQFF | TGTGCCAGCAGCTTTGAAGGAATGGGTGAGCAGTTCTTC
NA | NA | TRBJ2-7 | TRBV9 | 13 | CASSGTGSYEQYF | TGTGCCAGCTCCGGGACTGGATCCTACGAGCAGTACTTC
TRBD1 | NA | TRBJ1-2 | TRBV30 | 12 | CAETGGNYGYTF | TGTGCCGAGACAGGGGGAAACTATGGCTACACCTTC
NA | once | TRBJ2-4 | TRBV25-1 | 15 | CASSGDTISKNIQYF | TGTGCCAGCAGTGGGGACACAATTTCCAAAAACATTCAGTACTTC
TRBD1 | NA | TRBJ1-2 | TRBV5-4 | 20 | CASSFMTSTGGRGSVYGYTF | TGTGCCAGCAGCTTTATGACCTCAACAGGGGGACGCGGATCGGTCTATGGCTACACCTTC
NA | NA | TRBJ1-4 | TRBV27 | 17 | CASSEKGGPMTNEKLFF | TGTGCCAGCAGCGAAAAGGGGGGACCCATGACAAATGAAAAACTGTTTTTT
NA | NA | TRBJ2-3 | TRBV7-9 | 18 | CASSLGWSPSDRTDTQYF | TGTGCCAGCAGCTTAGGGTGGTCTCCTAGCGATCGCACAGATACGCAGTATTTT
NA | NA | TRBJ2-1 | TRBV19 | 12 | CASRTGRNEQFF | TGTGCCAGTCGAACGGGGAGAAATGAGCAGTTCTTC
NA | NA | TRBJ2-5 | TRBV27 | 12 | CASGDGYETQYF | TGTGCCAGCGGCGACGGATATGAGACCCAGTACTTC
TRBD1 | NA | TRBJ2-7 | TRBV7-9 | 15 | CASSFRGQGADEQYF | TGTGCCAGCAGCTTCCGGGGACAGGGCGCCGACGAGCAGTACTTC
NA | few | TRBJ2-5 | TRBV7-8 | 16 | CASSRDNKGFRETQYF | TGTGCCAGCAGCCGAGACAATAAGGGGTTCCGGGAGACCCAGTACTTC
TRBD2 | NA | TRBJ2-3 | TRBV20-1 | 18 | CSARAHPGLPLSTDTQYF | TGCAGTGCTAGGGCACACCCGGGACTACCCCTGAGCACAGATACGCAGTATTTT
NA | NA | TRBJ1-3 | TRBV9 | 14 | CASSVVTSGNTIYF | TGTGCCAGCAGCGTAGTCACCTCTGGAAACACCATATATTTT
NA | NA | TRBJ2-1 | TRBV27 | 16 | CASSEKGRGSYNEQFF | TGTGCCAGCAGCGAAAAAGGACGGGGCTCCTACAATGAGCAGTTCTTC
NA | NA | TRBJ2-7 | TRBV4-1 | 14 | CASSQSMGAYEQYF | TGCGCCAGCAGCCAAAGTATGGGGGCCTACGAGCAGTACTTC
NA | NA | TRBJ2-2 | TRBV6-5 | 14 | CASIPRGFAGELFF | TGTGCCAGCATCCCTCGGGGATTTGCCGGGGAGCTGTTTTTT
TRBD2 | NA | TRBJ2-2 | TRBV19 | 16 | CASNPPLAGAAGELFF | TGTGCCAGTAATCCTCCACTAGCGGGAGCGGCCGGGGAGCTGTTTTTT
NA | NA | TRBJ2-7 | TRBV29-1 | 16 | CSVEAQGRESTYEQYF | TGCAGCGTTGAAGCCCAGGGGAGGGAGTCGACCTACGAGCAGTACTTC
TRBD1 | NA | TRBJ2-3 | TRBV2 | 14 | CASHGQVSYITQYF | TGTGCCAGTCACGGACAGGTTTCGTATATCACGCAGTATTTT
NA | NA | TRBJ1-1 | TRBV27 | 15 | CASSLSASMNTEAFF | TGTGCCAGCAGTTTATCGGCTAGCATGAACACTGAAGCTTTCTTT